This TCR beta chain was retrieved from a study of shared clonotypes between healthy human individuals. Deletions cut 7 bases from V and 7 bases from J, with 19 bases between. Germline V gene sequence: CDR1 MNHEY, CDR2 SVGAGI. The CDR3 is 14 residues long. Genomic DNA (from each subset) was split evenly across several immunoSEQ plates. Profiled with immunoSEQ multiplex PCR; TCRdb holds only in-frame clones, not every one. The sample yields a few million clones, just over 90% seen once. CD4+ cells were split into CD45RA+ naive and CD45RA-negative memory subsets. The sample comprised naive CD4+ T cells sorted from blood. Subset given: CD45RA+ positively selected. This chain links TRBV6-5 with TRBJ2-5; D assignment may be TRBD1 or TRBD2 (6 bases each). This receptor was obtained from a man aged 18 to 35 in good health. The CDR3 sequence is CASTRGGQEGTQYF. In DNA, the CDR3 is TGTGCCAGCACCAGAGGGGGGCAGGAGGGGACCCAGTACTTC.